Listed below are T cell receptor beta chains from one sample, sequenced in a study of post-analysis software for immune sequencing data. TCRdb itself ran the PCR reads through MiXCR, one entry per CDR3 protein. The table records about 380,000 distinct CDR3 sequences, around 37% of them present only once. Specimen: blood. These receptors all stem from a girl between 5 and 17 years old with multiple sclerosis. The CDR3 runs from the conserved cysteine through the conserved F or W. Fields, in order: J gene, V gene, clone size, D gene, CDR3 protein, CDR3 DNA. The D gene is left open where the match is weak. Part of the rows lack a size; the others show once, few, many or a class for expanded clones.

TRBJ2-4,TRBV20-1,.,.,CSARDPAGAKNIQYF,TGCAGTGCTAGAGATCCGGCAGGGGCCAAAAACATTCAGTACTTC
TRBJ2-5,TRBV21-1,.,.,CASSKGSAMEAQYF,TGTGCCAGCAGCAAAGGAAGCGCGATGGAGGCCCAGTACTTC
TRBJ1-6,TRBV15,.,.,CATSRLPVDSPLHF,TGTGCCACCAGCAGGTTACCCGTGGATTCACCCCTCCACTTT
TRBJ2-5,TRBV2,.,.,CASSDGGEGAQETQYF,TGTGCCAGCAGTGATGGGGGGGAGGGGGCCCAAGAGACCCAGTACTTC
TRBJ2-7,TRBV29-1,few,.,CSATERDNEQYF,TGCAGCGCCACCGAAAGGGACAACGAGCAGTACTTC
TRBJ2-3,TRBV5-4,.,TRBD1,CASSLPVFRTGGHTQYF,TGTGCCAGCAGCTTGCCGGTGTTTAGGACAGGGGGCCATACGCAGTATTTT
TRBJ2-3,TRBV7-3,.,TRBD2,CASSFGLAGRTDTQYF,TGTGCCAGCAGCTTTGGGCTAGCGGGGCGCACAGATACGCAGTATTTT
TRBJ2-5,TRBV7-2,.,TRBD2,CTSSPQLAGEETQYF,TGTACCAGCAGCCCCCAACTAGCGGGGGAAGAGACCCAGTACTTC
TRBJ2-1,TRBV10-3,.,TRBD1,CAIKDRGGNEQFF,TGTGCCATCAAGGACAGGGGGGGGAATGAGCAGTTCTTC
TRBJ2-7,TRBV20-1,.,.,CSALQSTYEQYF,TGCAGTGCCCTTCAAAGCACCTACGAGCAGTACTTC
TRBJ2-1,TRBV4-2,.,.,CASSQEFTGPDEQFF,TGTGCCAGCAGCCAAGAGTTTACAGGCCCAGATGAGCAGTTCTTC
TRBJ1-5,TRBV20-1,.,TRBD1,CSAKTGGSNQPQHF,TGCAGTGCTAAGACAGGGGGTAGCAATCAGCCCCAGCATTTT
TRBJ1-1,TRBV29-1,.,TRBD1,CSVEDRGDTEAFF,TGCAGCGTTGAAGACAGGGGGGACACTGAAGCTTTCTTT
TRBJ2-5,TRBV6-2/TRBV6-3,few,TRBD2,CASSTSGETGLAQYF,TGTGCCAGCAGCACCAGCGGGGAGACCGGGTTGGCCCAGTACTTC
TRBJ1-3,TRBV15,.,TRBD1,CATSRDQGGAGNTIYF,TGTGCCACCAGCAGAGATCAGGGGGGGGCTGGAAACACCATATATTTT
TRBJ2-3,TRBV29-1,.,.,CSVLGESTDTQYF,TGCAGCGTTCTCGGGGAGAGCACAGATACGCAGTATTTT
TRBJ1-4,TRBV12-3/TRBV12-4,.,.,CASTRPPNEKLFF,TGTGCCAGCACGAGACCACCGAATGAAAAACTGTTTTTT
TRBJ1-1,TRBV25-1,.,.,CASSPLYRAGGSTEAFF,TGTGCCAGCAGTCCCTTATATCGAGCCGGGGGGAGTACTGAAGCTTTCTTT
TRBJ2-1,TRBV12-3/TRBV12-4,.,.,CASSLSHEQFF,TGTGCCAGCAGTTTAAGTCATGAGCAGTTCTTC
TRBJ2-7,TRBV28,.,.,CASSLGTYYEQYF,TGTGCCAGCAGTTTAGGGACATACTACGAGCAGTACTTC
TRBJ1-2,TRBV25-1,.,.,CASSDPRDTSTNYGYTF,TGTGCCAGCAGTGATCCTCGGGACACCTCCACTAACTATGGCTACACCTTC
TRBJ2-3,TRBV29-1,.,.,CGVESGGLLTDTQYF,TGCGGCGTTGAATCAGGGGGGCTACTCACAGATACGCAGTATTTT
TRBJ2-7,TRBV28,.,TRBD1,CASSPPDREWRDEQYF,TGTGCCAGCAGTCCCCCGGACAGGGAGTGGAGGGACGAGCAGTACTTC
TRBJ2-7,TRBV20-1,.,TRBD1,CSAKQGALSSYEQYF,TGCAGTGCAAAACAGGGGGCCCTTAGCTCCTACGAGCAGTACTTC
TRBJ2-7,TRBV5-5,few,.,CASSRDMYSYEQYF,TGTGCCAGCAGCCGGGACATGTACTCCTACGAGCAGTACTTC
TRBJ1-1,TRBV12-5,.,TRBD1,CASQPYTGGVYEAFF,TGTGCTTCCCAACCCTATACAGGGGGCGTGTATGAAGCTTTCTTT
TRBJ2-7,TRBV7-8,few,TRBD2,CASSHPLERGAHEQYF,TGTGCCAGCAGCCACCCCTTAGAGCGGGGGGCCCACGAGCAGTACTTC
TRBJ2-1,TRBV20-1,few,.,CSARDSDEQFF,TGCAGTGCTAGGGACAGTGATGAGCAGTTCTTC
TRBJ1-2,TRBV7-8,.,.,CASSPLVGRNYGYTF,TGTGCCAGCAGCCCCCTGGTCGGACGGAACTATGGCTACACCTTC
TRBJ1-2,TRBV20-1,few,TRBD1,CSARDPGGSSYGYTF,TGCAGTGCTAGAGACCCAGGGGGCTCTAGCTATGGCTACACCTTC
TRBJ2-5,TRBV10-3,.,TRBD2,CAISSGGAQETQYF,TGTGCCATCAGCAGCGGGGGGGCCCAAGAGACCCAGTACTTC
TRBJ2-7,TRBV28,.,.,CASSVDPLYEQYF,TGTGCCAGCAGTGTGGACCCTTTATACGAGCAGTACTTC
TRBJ2-4,TRBV18,many,.,CASSPAGSKNIQYF,TGTGCCAGCTCACCGGCAGGGTCCAAAAACATTCAGTACTTC
TRBJ2-1,TRBV6-5,many,.,CASSYGYIYNEQFF,TGTGCCAGCAGTTACGGGTACATCTACAATGAGCAGTTCTTC
TRBJ1-1,TRBV5-1,.,.,CASSLKQSTEAFF,TGCGCCAGCAGCTTGAAACAGAGCACTGAAGCTTTCTTT
TRBJ2-3,TRBV29-1,many,TRBD1,CSVGTDTDTQYF,TGCAGCGTCGGGACAGATACAGATACGCAGTATTTT
TRBJ1-2,TRBV20-1,few,.,CSARDTGKGYGYTF,TGCAGTGCTAGAGATACAGGGAAGGGGTATGGCTACACCTTC
TRBJ2-1,TRBV7-2,.,.,CASSLIGGDEQFF,TGTGCCAGCAGCTTAATAGGTGGCGATGAGCAGTTCTTC
TRBJ1-4,TRBV6-5,few,.,CASTQLGIGEKLFF,TGTGCCAGCACCCAGTTGGGGATAGGTGAAAAACTGTTTTTT
TRBJ2-1,TRBV9,.,.,CASSVAASSYNEQFF,TGTGCCAGCAGCGTAGCGGCGAGCTCCTACAATGAGCAGTTCTTC
TRBJ1-2,TRBV9,.,TRBD1,CASSGGGAGGYTF,TGTGCCAGCAGCGGAGGGGGCGCGGGTGGCTACACCTTC
TRBJ2-7,TRBV7-3,.,.,CASSLGAGSEQYF,TGTGCCAGCAGCTTAGGGGCCGGCAGCGAGCAGTACTTC
TRBJ2-7,TRBV29-1,few,.,CSVATGYEQYF,TGCAGCGTTGCGACGGGCTACGAGCAGTACTTC
TRBJ1-4,TRBV15,.,.,CATIRGSSNEKLFF,TGTGCCACAATCCGAGGGAGCAGTAATGAAAAACTGTTTTTT
TRBJ2-7,TRBV27,.,.,CASSLPGTMTEQYF,TGTGCCAGCAGTTTACCCGGGACGATGACCGAGCAGTACTTC
TRBJ2-3,TRBV7-3,.,.,CASRRTGVADTQYF,TGTGCCAGCCGCCGAACGGGGGTCGCAGATACGCAGTATTTT
TRBJ1-4,TRBV5-1,.,.,CASSWTATNEKLFF,TGCGCCAGCAGCTGGACAGCAACTAATGAAAAACTGTTTTTT
TRBJ1-1,TRBV3-1,.,.,CASSQGYRANTEAFF,TGTGCCAGCAGCCAAGGGTACAGGGCGAACACTGAAGCTTTCTTT
TRBJ2-7,TRBV4-1,.,.,CASSQEASSDEQYF,TGCGCCAGCAGCCAAGAGGCTAGCTCAGACGAGCAGTACTTC
TRBJ1-1,TRBV25-1,.,.,CASSHLEQGRPGEAFF,TGTGCCAGCAGCCACCTCGAACAGGGAAGGCCTGGAGAAGCTTTCTTT
TRBJ1-2,TRBV4-2,.,TRBD1,CASSPSTGASVYGYTF,TGTGCCAGCAGCCCCTCAACAGGGGCATCAGTTTATGGCTACACCTTC
TRBJ2-2,TRBV6-1,.,TRBD1,CASSFTGANTGELFF,TGTGCCAGCAGTTTCACAGGGGCCAACACCGGGGAGCTGTTTTTT
TRBJ2-5,TRBV4-2,.,.,CASSQENPGGPQYF,TGTGCCAGCAGCCAAGAGAACCCCGGGGGTCCCCAGTACTTC
TRBJ2-3,TRBV6-4,many,TRBD2,CASSETSGGTDTQYF,TGTGCCAGCAGTGAGACTAGCGGGGGCACAGATACGCAGTATTTT
TRBJ2-1,TRBV12-3/TRBV12-4,.,.,CASRPEFAEQFF,TGTGCCAGCAGACCGGAGTTCGCTGAGCAGTTCTTC
TRBJ1-1,TRBV6-1,.,.,CASTPWARWGEDTEAFF,TGTGCCAGCACCCCATGGGCCCGTTGGGGGGAAGACACTGAAGCTTTCTTT
TRBJ2-7,TRBV7-8,.,.,CASDSQRDYEQYF,TGTGCCAGCGACTCGCAGAGGGATTACGAGCAGTACTTT
TRBJ2-7,TRBV12-3/TRBV12-4,many,.,CASSLGTGGPYEQYF,TGTGCCAGCAGTTTAGGTACGGGGGGCCCCTACGAGCAGTACTTC
TRBJ1-1,TRBV24-1,few,.,CATSDSGTEDWGAFF,TGTGCCACCAGTGATTCCGGGACGGAGGATTGGGGAGCTTTCTTT